This section outlines one TCR beta chain sequence together with its context. Its antigen is undetermined. This record comes from a study of blood T cells in healthy people across ages. Study-level points and caveats: Leaving the PBMCs unsorted stopped any conclusive comparison of naive versus antigen-experienced cells. Estimates based on one million T cells were treated as lower bounds.

The second PCR ran about 6 to 12 cycles with a sample-barcoded 5' primer and J-beta primers. Each cDNA was tagged by a template-switch adaptor containing 12 random nucleotides. One entry per CDR3 protein, called by TCRdb with MiXCR from the 5' RACE reads. The sample lists approximately 600,000 distinct CDR3 sequences, about 54% seen once, with over 35% in the top ten. CDR1 and CDR2 (germline): DFQATT, SNEGSKA (reference sequence). The CDR3 sequence is 13 residues long. Sequences were obtained from blood. V gene TRBV20-1 combines with J gene TRBJ2-5; D perhaps matches TRBD1 (6 bases). The better agreement between TRBJ2-7 and the DNA end casts doubt on the J call. This sequence originates from a man in his sixties in good health. DNA of the CDR3: TGCAGTGCTAGAAGCAACAGGGCGAACGAGCAGTACTTC. Its protein is CSARSNRANEQYF.